This entry lists 6 T cell receptor beta chains sequenced from one sample in a study of CD8 T cells in Susac syndrome. Reverse transcription of roughly 0.45 to 1 ug RNA was performed with random hexamers. Each CDR3 protein is one row after TCRdb ran MiXCR on the immunoSEQ multiplex PCR reads. The sample comprises some 260,000 distinct CDR3 sequences, just over 90% of which are singletons, and approximately 0.072% rests with the top ten. Sequencing used CD4+ T cells from PBMCs. The receptor source for this set is a human donor with multiple sclerosis.

V gene TRBV30 combines with J gene TRBJ2-7, with D perhaps matching TRBD1 (6 bases). V dropped 2 bases and J dropped 0 bases, with 11 bases sitting between them. This CDR3 region has 14 residues. Germline values: CDR1 GTSNPN, CDR2 SVGIG (reference sequence). The CDR3 spells CAWSWVGASYEQYF. DNA for the CDR3: TGTGCCTGGAGTTGGGTGGGGGCCTCCTACGAGCAGTACTTC.

This clonotype showed up just a few times. The rearrangement joins TRBV14 to TRBJ1-1; unclear D gene. The CDR3 is made up of 12 amino acids. V dropped 1 base and J dropped 5 bases, with 5 bases sitting between them. The germline V gene has CDR1 SGHDN and CDR2 FVKESK. The CDR3 sequence: CASSQGFTEAFF. CDR3 coding DNA: TGTGCCAGCAGCCAAGGGTTTACTGAAGCTTTCTTT.

The CDR3 bases are TGTGCCAGCAGTTACTCAGGGGTGGGGTGGCAGCCCCAGCATTTT. Its protein product is CASSYSGVGWQPQHF. The chain couples TRBV6-5 to TRBJ1-5; possible D gene TRBD1, 5 bases. In germline, CDR1 is MNHEY, CDR2 SVGAGI. There are 15 residues in the CDR3. The V and J ends lost 0 bases and 7 bases respectively, with 13 bases between them.

This clonotype was recorded only once. The rearrangement joins TRBV19 to TRBJ2-7, with a possible D match to TRBD1 (6 bases). Germline-derived CDR1 and CDR2 are LNHDA and SQIVND (reference sequence). This CDR3 contains 14 residues. V shed 9 bases and J shed 3 bases, with 18 bases lying between them. The CDR3 here is CASRTALLNYEQYV. In DNA, the CDR3 is TGTGCCAGCCGGACAGCCTTATTGAACTACGAGCAGTACGTC.

This chain's CDR3 is CASSAVTEAFF. The CDR3 DNA follows: TGTGCCAGCAGTGCCGTGACTGAAGCTTTCTTT. This sequence joins TRBV6-1 and TRBJ1-1; D is ambiguous. V dropped 4 bases and J dropped 5 bases, with 5 bases sitting between them. Germline CDR1 reads MNHNS; CDR2 reads SASEGT. The CDR3 runs 11 residues.

The chain links TRBV5-1 to TRBJ2-7; D might be TRBD1 (5 bases). The CDR3 spans 12 residues. CDR1 is SGHRS and CDR2 is YFSETQ in the germline V gene. The V end lost 7 bases, the J end lost 6 bases, and 14 bases lay between the germline ends. CDR3 DNA sequence: TGCGCCAGCCGAGCTTTTGGGGCCGAGCAGTACTTC. This encodes CASRAFGAEQYF.